This T cell receptor (beta chain) was obtained from a study of blood T cell repertoires in COVID-19. About the research overall: The samples span acute and convalescent COVID-19 from the United States, Italy and Spain. PBMCs, B-cell-depleted T cells, or T cells provided the cDNA or gDNA that made up the material.

This CDR3 contains 16 residues. CDR1 is GTSNPN, CDR2 SVGIG, per germline (reference sequence). Trimming removed 2 bases from V and 8 bases from J, with 24 bases in between. Data came from immunoSEQ multiplex PCR; TCRdb stores just in-frame clones and leaves some out. This sample has hundreds of thousands of clones; 86% occur once, and the top ten carry approximately 2.8%. Researchers sorted participants into cohorts using their self-reported clinical history. The specimen sequenced was PBMCs or T cells enriched from blood (not recorded which). The chain has TRBV30 and TRBJ1-2; D call uncertain. The source of this sequence is a woman between 50 and 59 years old in a cohort exposed to, infected with or recovered from COVID-19 (not recorded which). CDR3 nucleotide sequence: TGTGCCTGGAGTCTTCGACGCCCACTGGCGGCCGGCGGCTACACCTTC. Amino acid sequence: CAWSLRRPLAAGGYTF.